The next 30 T cell receptor beta chains were all read from a single sample in a study of CD8 T cells in ankylosing spondylitis. TCRdb reprocessed the 5' RACE reads via MiXCR and lists one record per CDR3 protein. The sample holds some 130,000 distinct CDR3 sequences, 10% to 12% seen once. Source material: blood, either unsorted or a sorted T cell fraction (not recorded which). Every receptor here comes from a female donor with ankylosing spondylitis or in good health (not recorded which).

There are many counts of this clonotype. The genes are TRBV2 and TRBJ1-6, with 8 bases that match TRBD1. Germline-derived CDR1 and CDR2 are SNHLY and FYNNEI. V trimming: 4 bases; J trimming: 7 bases; junction bases outside the gene matches: 9. CDR3 length equals 16 residues. The CDR3 DNA sequence: TGTGCCAGCAGTGGAGATTGGGACAGGCGCAATTCACCCCTCCACTTT. Translation gives CASSGDWDRRNSPLHF. Full variable domain (missing parts from reference TRBV2 and TRBJ1-6): EPEVTQTPSHQVTQMGQEVILRCVPISNHLYFYWYRQILGQKVEFLVSFYNNEISEKSEIFDDQFSVERPDGSNFTLKIRSTKLEDSAMYFCASSGDWDRRNSPLHFGNGTRLTVT.

In its sample, this clonotype was seen many times. The gene calls are TRBV12-3 or TRBV12-4 and TRBJ2-1; 9 bases fit TRBD1. Germline trimming cut 9 bases from V and 6 bases from J; bases unmatched to any gene: 9. CDR3 length: 14 residues. The CDR3 loop is CASSRDRVGNEQFF. For the CDR3, the DNA is TGTGCCAGTTCCCGGGACAGGGTGGGCAATGAGCAGTTCTTC.

This clonotype was seen ten or more times. CDR3 nucleotide sequence: TGCAGCGTTGTGTCAGGGAACACCATATATTTT. Protein: CSVVSGNTIYF. The V call is TRBV29-1, the J call TRBJ1-3; D possibly corresponds to TRBD1 (5 bases). CDR3 length equals 11 residues. Trimming left V 4 bases short and J 7 bases short, with 8 bases between. In germline, CDR1 is SQVTM, CDR2 ANQGSEA.

This clonotype came up many times. The chain recombines TRBV5-1 with TRBJ2-1; D is undetermined. Trimming stripped 9 bases from V and 4 bases from J, with 14 bases between. The CDR3 sequence is 13 residues long. In germline, CDR1 is SGHRS, CDR2 YFSETQ. The CDR3: CATSFARYNEQFF. The CDR3 DNA reads as TGCGCCACCTCTTTTGCACGGTACAATGAGCAGTTCTTC.

This clonotype was seen ten or more times. This rearrangement joins TRBV7-2 to TRBJ1-1; 10 nucleotides align to TRBD1. V shed 7 bases, J shed 5 bases, and the junction held 4 bases outside the gene matches. There are 13 residues in the CDR3. Germline CDR1 reads SGHTA; CDR2 reads FQGNSA. CDR3 DNA sequence: TGTGCCAGCAACCCGGGACAGGGGACTGAAGCTTTCTTT. Translated: CASNPGQGTEAFF.

V gene TRBV3-1 combines with J gene TRBJ1-5, with D perhaps TRBD1 (6 bases). The CDR3 contains 15 residues. Trimming shortened V by 11 bases and J by 8 bases, and 25 bases separated the two germline ends. Germline V gene data show CDR1 as LGHDT and CDR2 as YNNKEL (reference sequence). The CDR3, as DNA: TGTGCCTGCTGCGAGGGGTGGGGGGCTGGGAAGCCCCAGCATTTT. Protein sequence: CACCEGWGAGKPQHF.

There are many counts of this clonotype. The rearrangement links TRBV29-1 to TRBJ1-2, with 11 positions matching TRBD1. The CDR3 covers 12 residues. Germline loops: CDR1 SQVTM, CDR2 ANQGSEA. V trimming: 7 bases; J trimming: 12 bases; junction bases outside the gene matches: 10. The CDR3 coding sequence is TGCAGCGGGGGACAGGGGGTTTCTATGCACACCTTC. It translates to CSGGQGVSMHTF.

At least ten counts were recorded for this clonotype. The V and J genes are TRBV19 and TRBJ1-5; no clear D. CDR3 length equals 16 residues. Germline CDR1 is LNHDA and CDR2 is SQIVND (reference sequence). V shed 1 base and J shed 7 bases, with 17 bases lying between them. The CDR3 DNA reads TGTGCCAGTAGTATAGCTCGACGCCCTCCGGGGCAGCCCCAGCATTTT. This codes for CASSIARRPPGQPQHF.

This clonotype has at least ten counts. The chain combines TRBV12-3 or TRBV12-4 with TRBJ1-5; D unclear. V gave up 3 bases and J gave up 6 bases, with 6 bases separating them. This CDR3 is built from 12 residues. This CDR3 is CASSLLAQPQHF. The CDR3 DNA sequence: TGTGCCAGCAGTTTGTTGGCTCAGCCCCAGCATTTT.

The chain is built from TRBV27 and TRBJ2-7; TRBD2 agrees at 8 bases. The germline CDR1 and CDR2 sequences are MNHEY and SMNVEV (reference sequence). The V and J ends lost 4 bases and 7 bases, in that order; junction bases with no gene match: 18. There are 17 residues in the CDR3. The CDR3 sequence: CASSSDPTQRGLGEQYF. For the CDR3, the DNA is TGTGCCAGCAGTTCCGACCCAACCCAGCGGGGGCTGGGAGAGCAGTACTTC.

This clonotype has ten or more counts. This rearrangement joins TRBV20-1 to TRBJ2-2, with D perhaps matching TRBD2 (5 bases). The V end was cut by 0 bases, the J end by 3 bases, with 14 bases between. The CDR3 is 16 amino acids. The germline V gene encodes CDR1 DFQATT and CDR2 SNEGSKA (reference sequence). CDR3 in DNA: TGCAGTGCTAGAGATCTCCGGGCGGGTCACACCGGGGAGCTGTTTTTT. It specifies CSARDLRAGHTGELFF.

This clonotype was detected ten times or more. The chain has TRBV29-1 and TRBJ2-7; TRBD1 matches at 8 bases. V gave up 6 bases and J gave up 7 bases; unmatched junction bases: 8. Looked up from germline, CDR1 is SQVTM and CDR2 is ANQGSEA. The CDR3 is 12 residues long. The chain's CDR3 is CSVADRGWEQYF. CDR3 bases: TGCAGCGTCGCCGACAGGGGTTGGGAGCAGTACTTC.

Worth noting for this clonotype: A read error is possible here, since a much larger clone lies one base away. The chain links TRBV20-1 to TRBJ2-5, with 9 bases fitting TRBD2. This CDR3 region has 13 residues. V was pared by 4 bases and J by 2 bases, with 2 bases of the junction left unmatched. Germline-derived CDR1 and CDR2 are DFQATT and SNEGSKA (reference sequence). The CDR3 nucleotides read TGCAGTGCTATGGCGGGGGGGCAAGAGACCCAGTACTTC. It specifies CSAMAGGQETQYF.

This clonotype has a handful of counts. The J gene is TRBJ1-1, the V gene TRBV20-1; D gene uncertain. V shed 0 bases and J shed 5 bases, with 7 bases lying between them. CDR3 length equals 12 residues. Looked up from germline, CDR1 is DFQATT and CDR2 is SNEGSKA (reference sequence). Here the CDR3 reads CSARDPVTEAFF. The CDR3 DNA sequence: TGCAGTGCTAGAGATCCGGTTACTGAAGCTTTCTTT.

This clonotype has ten or more counts. An end of the junction does not agree with germline; a read error may underlie this. The V and J genes are TRBV20-1 and TRBJ1-5; 8 bases line up with TRBD1. This CDR3 has 17 amino acids. Germline CDR1 is DFQATT and CDR2 is SNEGSKA (reference sequence). DNA of the CDR3: TGCAGTGCTGGAGAACAGCAGGGCAGGGGGCTTAATCAGCCCCAGCATTTT. Protein: CSAGEQQGRGLNQPQHF.

This clonotype was observed at least ten times. This chain links TRBV4-2 with TRBJ2-2, with D perhaps matching TRBD1 or TRBD2 (5 bases each). From germline, CDR1 is LGHNA and CDR2 YNFKEQ. V was trimmed by 5 bases and J by 2 bases, leaving 12 bases between them. CDR3 length equals 15 residues. The CDR3 DNA is TGTGCCAGCAGCTATGACAGCGGCAACACCGGGGAGCTGTTTTTT. Protein: CASSYDSGNTGELFF.

This clonotype appeared many times. The genes are TRBV7-2 and TRBJ2-2; D is possibly TRBD2 (6 bases). The CDR3 extends over 15 amino acids. V shed 2 bases and J shed 5 bases, with 12 bases lying between them. Germline CDR1 and CDR2: SGHTA and FQGNSA. The CDR3, as DNA: TGTGCCAGCAGCTTAACGGGAGTCAGGACCGGGGAGCTGTTTTTT. It is translated as CASSLTGVRTGELFF.

This clonotype occurred a few times. This chain joins TRBV7-8 and TRBJ2-7; weak D call: TRBD1 (6 bases). Trimming took off 5 bases at V and 2 bases at J, with 19 bases between the two ends. Per germline, CDR1 SGHVS and CDR2 FQNEAQ. There are 16 residues in the CDR3. CDR3 sequence (DNA): TGTGCCAGCAGCCAGGGGACCGGGATAGAGGCCTACGAGCAGTACTTC. This codes for CASSQGTGIEAYEQYF.

This clonotype was picked up many times. The chain combines TRBV18 with TRBJ2-3, with D possibly being TRBD1 (5 bases). The CDR3 covers 14 residues. Trimming cost V 3 bases and J 0 bases, with 7 bases left between them. From germline, CDR1 is KGHSH and CDR2 LQKENI. The DNA of the CDR3 is TGTGCCAGCTCACCCCGACAGAGCACAGATACGCAGTATTTT. It encodes CASSPRQSTDTQYF.

This clonotype was seen repeatedly, ten times or more. The chain joins TRBV28 to TRBJ1-5; 7 positions agree with TRBD1. Germline loops: CDR1 MDHEN, CDR2 SYDVKM. V dropped 4 bases and J dropped 3; count of bases not matched to a gene: 9. This CDR3 has 16 amino acids. The CDR3 DNA sequence: TGTGCCAGCAGTTCCCTGGACAGGTCCTACAATCAGCCCCAGCATTTT. Translation: CASSSLDRSYNQPQHF.

The sample holds many counts of this clonotype. The chain links TRBV5-4 to TRBJ2-1; the match to TRBD2 covers 8 bases. The CDR3 is 15 amino acids. V shed 2 bases and J 7 bases; nucleotides not matched to a gene: 8. Germline CDR1 and CDR2: SGHNT and YYREEE (reference sequence). The CDR3 bases are TGTGCCAGCAGCTTTATCGGGAGGGCCAGTAATGAGCAGTTCTTC. Translated: CASSFIGRASNEQFF.

In its sample, this clonotype was seen many times. The rearrangement links TRBV7-9 to TRBJ1-2; D gene ambiguous. V gave up 4 bases and J gave up 4 bases, with 13 bases separating them. Germline-derived CDR1 and CDR2 are SEHNR and FQNEAQ (reference sequence). This CDR3 region has 14 residues. DNA for the CDR3: TGTGCCAGCAGCTCGGACGGACCCACCTATGGCTACACCTTC. Encoded protein: CASSSDGPTYGYTF.

Points on this clonotype: Since a much larger clone is just one base distant, this may be a read error. This chain joins TRBV11-2 and TRBJ2-7; D may match TRBD1 or TRBD2 (6 bases each). This CDR3 spans 17 amino acids. V was trimmed by 1 base and J by 3 bases, leaving 19 bases between them. Germline CDR1 and CDR2: SGHAT and FQNNGV. CDR3: CASSLAVSQGGNYEQYF. CDR3 DNA: TGTGCCAGCAGCTTAGCGGTTTCACAGGGCGGGAACTACGAGCAGTACTTC.

This clonotype was seen many times. The chain links TRBV5-1 to TRBJ2-4, with a tentative D call TRBD2 (6 bases). From germline, CDR1 is SGHRS and CDR2 YFSETQ. With 0 bases removed from V and 0 bases from J, the gap between germline ends came to 10 bases. This CDR3 comprises 16 residues. The DNA of the CDR3 is TGCGCCAGCAGCTTGGTGGAGGGTGAAGCCAAAAACATTCAGTACTTC. This sequence encodes CASSLVEGEAKNIQYF.

The gene calls are TRBV5-1 and TRBJ2-7; 11 positions match TRBD2. CDR1 is SGHRS, CDR2 YFSETQ, per germline. V lost 4 bases and J lost 0; bases outside the gene matches: 6. The CDR3 consists of 16 residues. CDR3 DNA: TGCGCCAGCAGCCCAGCGACTAGCGGGGACTCCTACGAGCAGTACTTC. Translated: CASSPATSGDSYEQYF.

This clonotype was seen at least ten times. The chain recombines TRBV12-3 or TRBV12-4 with TRBJ2-2; D ambiguous. V shed 5 bases and J shed 3 bases, with 7 bases lying between them. The CDR3 is made up of 13 amino acids. The CDR3 DNA sequence: TGTGCCAGCAGTCCCGCATACACCGGGGAGCTGTTTTTT. Encoded protein: CASSPAYTGELFF.

The table lists this clonotype with many counts. The chain combines TRBV5-4 with TRBJ1-1, with TRBD1 as a possible D gene (5 bases). Per the germline V gene, CDR1 is SGHNT and CDR2 is YYREEE (reference sequence). The germline V and J ends were trimmed by 0 bases and 7 bases, with 7 bases remaining between them. The CDR3 extends over 12 amino acids. The CDR3 loop reads CASSLGGIEAFF. The CDR3 DNA follows: TGTGCCAGCAGCTTGGGGGGGATTGAAGCTTTCTTT.

This clonotype was seen repeatedly, ten times or more. The chain has TRBV7-9 and TRBJ1-1; D unclear. Trimming left V 1 base short and J 5 bases short, with 14 bases between. The germline V gene has CDR1 SEHNR and CDR2 FQNEAQ (reference sequence). The CDR3 is made up of 15 amino acids. This CDR3 reads CASSLGVSEWTEAFF. As DNA, the CDR3 is TGTGCCAGCAGCTTAGGCGTTAGCGAATGGACTGAAGCTTTCTTT.

This clonotype was counted ten times or more. The rearrangement uses TRBV12-3 or TRBV12-4 and TRBJ1-2, with 7 nucleotides matching TRBD1. After removal of 8 bases from V and 8 bases from J, the junction contained 11 bases not matched to a gene. The CDR3 runs 13 residues. This CDR3 reads CASYPASGGGYTF. CDR3 DNA sequence: TGTGCCAGCTACCCAGCTTCAGGGGGAGGCTACACCTTC.

The chain carries TRBV19 and TRBJ2-5; 8 nucleotides agree with TRBD2. J lost 5 bases, V lost 1 base, and 0 bases had no gene match. The CDR3 has 13 residues. Germline lookup yields CDR1 LNHDA and CDR2 SQIVND (reference sequence). CDR3 sequence reads: CASSIVAGETQYF. CDR3 nucleotide sequence: TGTGCCAGTAGTATAGTAGCGGGGGAGACCCAGTACTTC.